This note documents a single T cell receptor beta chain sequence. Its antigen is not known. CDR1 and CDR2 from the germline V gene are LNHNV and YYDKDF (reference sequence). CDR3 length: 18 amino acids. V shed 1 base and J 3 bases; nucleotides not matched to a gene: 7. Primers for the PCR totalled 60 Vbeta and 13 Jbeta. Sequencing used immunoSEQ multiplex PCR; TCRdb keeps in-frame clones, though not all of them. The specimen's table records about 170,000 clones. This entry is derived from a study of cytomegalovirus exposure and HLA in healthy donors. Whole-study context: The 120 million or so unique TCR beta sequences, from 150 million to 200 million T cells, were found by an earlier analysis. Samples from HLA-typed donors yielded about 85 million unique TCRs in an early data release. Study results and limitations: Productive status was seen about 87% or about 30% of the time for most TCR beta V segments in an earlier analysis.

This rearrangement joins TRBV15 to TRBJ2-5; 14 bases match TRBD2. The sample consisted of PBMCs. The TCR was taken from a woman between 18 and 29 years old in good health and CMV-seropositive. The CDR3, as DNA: TGTGCCACCAGCAGAGCTCAGGGACTAGCGGGGGTAGAAGAGACCCAGTACTTC. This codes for CATSRAQGLAGVEETQYF.